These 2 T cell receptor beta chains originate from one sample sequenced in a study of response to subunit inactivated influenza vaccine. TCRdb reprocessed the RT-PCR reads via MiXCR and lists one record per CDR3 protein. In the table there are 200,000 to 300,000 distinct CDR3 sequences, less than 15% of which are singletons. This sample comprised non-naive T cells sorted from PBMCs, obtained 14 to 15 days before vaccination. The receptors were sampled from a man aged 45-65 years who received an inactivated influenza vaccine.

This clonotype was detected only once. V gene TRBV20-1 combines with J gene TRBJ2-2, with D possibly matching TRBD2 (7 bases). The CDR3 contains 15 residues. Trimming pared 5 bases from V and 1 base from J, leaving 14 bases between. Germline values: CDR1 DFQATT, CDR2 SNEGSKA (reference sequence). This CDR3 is CSAQRGARNTGELFF. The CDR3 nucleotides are TGCAGTGCTCAACGGGGGGCTAGGAACACCGGGGAGCTGTTTTTT.

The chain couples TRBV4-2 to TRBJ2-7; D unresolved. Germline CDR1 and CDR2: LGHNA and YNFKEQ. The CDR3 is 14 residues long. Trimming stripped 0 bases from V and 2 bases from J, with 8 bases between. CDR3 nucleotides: TGTGCCAGCAGCCAAGATTTGAGGACCTACGAGCAGTACTTC. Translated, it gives CASSQDLRTYEQYF.